Listed below are T cell receptor beta chains from one sample, sequenced in a study of PD-L1 blockade in urothelial cancer. TCRdb's table, derived via immunoSEQ multiplex PCR, lists solely in-frame clones and lacks some. The top ten clones hold 4.5% to 5.5% of a sample with about 76,000 clones, around 84% of them seen once. The specimen comprised PBMCs, sampled around atezolizumab (anti-PD-L1) treatment. These TCRs come from a man aged 70-80 years with urothelial cancer. The CDR3 runs from the conserved cysteine through the conserved F or W. The D gene is left open where the match is weak. Size is stated for part of the rows, as once, few or many counts, or as a class when the clone is expanded.

v_call: TRBV28; j_call: TRBJ2-5; clone_size: .; d_call: .; cdr3_nt: TGTGCCAGCAGTACAGGGTTCTCTGAGACCCAGTACTTC; cdr3_aa: CASSTGFSETQYF
v_call: TRBV9; j_call: TRBJ2-3; clone_size: .; d_call: .; cdr3_nt: TGTGCCAGCAGCGCCCCCGGTGGCACAGATACGCAGTATTTT; cdr3_aa: CASSAPGGTDTQYF
v_call: TRBV28; j_call: TRBJ1-4; clone_size: .; d_call: .; cdr3_nt: TGTGCCAGCAGCCTATTTTTTGGGGGGGGAAATGAAAAACTGTTTTTT; cdr3_aa: CASSLFFGGGNEKLFF
v_call: TRBV28; j_call: TRBJ1-2; clone_size: once; d_call: .; cdr3_nt: TGTGCCAGCAGTATACAGGCTGGCTACACCTTC; cdr3_aa: CASSIQAGYTF
v_call: TRBV6-4; j_call: TRBJ2-2; clone_size: .; d_call: .; cdr3_nt: TGTGCCAGCAGTGCGGGAGTTGGAAGGACCGGGGAGCTGTTTTTT; cdr3_aa: CASSAGVGRTGELFF
v_call: TRBV4-1; j_call: TRBJ2-3; clone_size: .; d_call: TRBD2; cdr3_nt: TGCGCCAGCAGCCAAGGGCCGGGGACTAGCCAGAGCACAGATACGCAGTATTTT; cdr3_aa: CASSQGPGTSQSTDTQYF
v_call: TRBV7-3; j_call: TRBJ2-1; clone_size: .; d_call: TRBD2; cdr3_nt: TGTGCCAGCAGCTTAACTGGGACTAGCGGACTTTACAATGAGCAGTTCTTC; cdr3_aa: CASSLTGTSGLYNEQFF
v_call: TRBV29-1; j_call: TRBJ2-3; clone_size: once; d_call: .; cdr3_nt: TGCAGCGTTGCGGAGGCCACAGATACGCAGTATTTT; cdr3_aa: CSVAEATDTQYF
v_call: TRBV30; j_call: TRBJ1-4; clone_size: few; d_call: TRBD1; cdr3_nt: TGTGCCTGGAGTGCCAAGACAGGGGCGGGGGAAAAACTGTTTTTT; cdr3_aa: CAWSAKTGAGEKLFF
v_call: TRBV5-4; j_call: TRBJ2-3; clone_size: .; d_call: TRBD2; cdr3_nt: TGTGCCAGCAGCTCTGGACTAGCGGGAGGGCGAGATACGCAGTATTTT; cdr3_aa: CASSSGLAGGRDTQYF
v_call: TRBV7-7; j_call: TRBJ2-1; clone_size: once; d_call: .; cdr3_nt: TGTGCCAGCAGCTTAGGGTCTGAGGGATCGGGTGAGCAGTTCTTC; cdr3_aa: CASSLGSEGSGEQFF
v_call: TRBV28; j_call: TRBJ2-1; clone_size: once; d_call: .; cdr3_nt: TGTGCCAGCGGAGTGGGGCAAGCGAGCTCCTACAATGAGCAGTTCTTC; cdr3_aa: CASGVGQASSYNEQFF
v_call: TRBV11-2; j_call: TRBJ2-1; clone_size: .; d_call: .; cdr3_nt: TGTGCCAGCAGCTTAGTGGGTGACAGCTACAATGAGCAGTTCTTC; cdr3_aa: CASSLVGDSYNEQFF
v_call: TRBV18; j_call: TRBJ2-6; clone_size: .; d_call: .; cdr3_nt: TGTGCCAGCTCACCTACTACAGGCCTCTCTGGGGCCAACGTCCTGACTTTC; cdr3_aa: CASSPTTGLSGANVLTF
v_call: TRBV7-3; j_call: TRBJ2-5; clone_size: .; d_call: TRBD1; cdr3_nt: TGTGCCAGCAGCTCAGGCGGACAGGTTCAAGAGACCCAGTACTTC; cdr3_aa: CASSSGGQVQETQYF
v_call: TRBV10-2; j_call: TRBJ2-7; clone_size: .; d_call: .; cdr3_nt: TGCGCCAGCATGGACAACTACGAGCAGTACTTC; cdr3_aa: CASMDNYEQYF
v_call: TRBV10-3; j_call: TRBJ1-1; clone_size: .; d_call: TRBD1; cdr3_nt: TGTGCCATCAGTGAGGCGGGACAGGGGGACACTGAAGCTTTCTTT; cdr3_aa: CAISEAGQGDTEAFF
v_call: TRBV28; j_call: TRBJ2-7; clone_size: .; d_call: TRBD2; cdr3_nt: TGTGCCAGCAGTACTCCGGGACTAATAGAGGTTCACGAGCAGTACTTC; cdr3_aa: CASSTPGLIEVHEQYF
v_call: TRBV19; j_call: TRBJ1-3; clone_size: once; d_call: .; cdr3_nt: TGTGCCAGTAGTACCCACAGGGATACCTGGAACACCATATATTTT; cdr3_aa: CASSTHRDTWNTIYF
v_call: TRBV6-5; j_call: TRBJ1-2; clone_size: .; d_call: .; cdr3_nt: TGTGCCAGCAGTTTACAGGGAAACTATGGCTACACCTTC; cdr3_aa: CASSLQGNYGYTF
v_call: TRBV28; j_call: TRBJ2-7; clone_size: few; d_call: TRBD2; cdr3_nt: TGTGCCAGCAGTGAAACTAGCGGGGGCTCCTACGAGCAGTACTTC; cdr3_aa: CASSETSGGSYEQYF
v_call: TRBV19; j_call: TRBJ1-5; clone_size: many; d_call: TRBD1; cdr3_nt: TGTGCCACCCGGACAGGCCTCAGTCAGCCCCAGCATTTT; cdr3_aa: CATRTGLSQPQHF
v_call: TRBV7-2; j_call: TRBJ2-4; clone_size: .; d_call: TRBD2; cdr3_nt: TGTGCCAGCAGCGAGGGACTAGCGGGAGGCTTACTTATCCGGTACTTC; cdr3_aa: CASSEGLAGGLLIRYF
v_call: TRBV4-1; j_call: TRBJ2-3; clone_size: .; d_call: TRBD2; cdr3_nt: TGCGCCAGCAGCGACCGGGCTAGCGGGAGAATCACAGATACGCAGTATTTT; cdr3_aa: CASSDRASGRITDTQYF
v_call: TRBV5-1; j_call: TRBJ2-1; clone_size: .; d_call: TRBD2; cdr3_nt: TGCGCCAGCAGCTTCCTGACTAGCGGGGCTAGCTCCTACAATGAGCAGTTCTTC; cdr3_aa: CASSFLTSGASSYNEQFF
v_call: TRBV5-1; j_call: TRBJ2-2; clone_size: once; d_call: .; cdr3_nt: TGCGCCAGCAGCCCTGGACTTACCGGGGAGCTGTTTTTT; cdr3_aa: CASSPGLTGELFF
v_call: TRBV10-1; j_call: TRBJ1-2; clone_size: .; d_call: TRBD1; cdr3_nt: TGCGCCAGCAGCAAGGGGTGGGACAGGGGGGATGGCTACACCTTC; cdr3_aa: CASSKGWDRGDGYTF
v_call: TRBV6-6; j_call: TRBJ2-1; clone_size: .; d_call: .; cdr3_nt: TGTGCCAGCAGTACGCAGACTAGGCCCGATGAGCAGTTCTTC; cdr3_aa: CASSTQTRPDEQFF
v_call: TRBV19; j_call: TRBJ2-3; clone_size: .; d_call: TRBD2; cdr3_nt: TGTGCCAGTAGTATGGGCGGGAGCTCAGATACGCAGTATTTT; cdr3_aa: CASSMGGSSDTQYF
v_call: TRBV7-9; j_call: TRBJ2-1; clone_size: .; d_call: TRBD2; cdr3_nt: TGTGCCAGCAGCCCCCCAGCGGGAGCCTACAATGAGCAGTTCTTC; cdr3_aa: CASSPPAGAYNEQFF
v_call: TRBV5-8; j_call: TRBJ1-5; clone_size: .; d_call: .; cdr3_nt: TGTGCCAGCAGCTTGAGGGGTGGCAATCAGCCCCAGCATTTT; cdr3_aa: CASSLRGGNQPQHF
v_call: TRBV18; j_call: TRBJ2-7; clone_size: .; d_call: TRBD1; cdr3_nt: TGTGCCAGCTCACCGTTGGGGACAGGCCCCTCCGAGCAGTACTTC; cdr3_aa: CASSPLGTGPSEQYF
v_call: TRBV7-9; j_call: TRBJ2-3; clone_size: .; d_call: .; cdr3_nt: TGTGCCAGCAGCTTAGGATCACTAGTTTTTTCAGATACGCAGTATTTT; cdr3_aa: CASSLGSLVFSDTQYF
v_call: TRBV6-6; j_call: TRBJ1-1; clone_size: .; d_call: TRBD1; cdr3_nt: TGTGCCAGCAGTTACGATACAGGGGGGAGGCCTGAAGCTTTCTTT; cdr3_aa: CASSYDTGGRPEAFF
v_call: TRBV19; j_call: TRBJ2-5; clone_size: .; d_call: TRBD1; cdr3_nt: TGTGCCAGTAGTACTCACAGGGGTGAGGAGACCCAGTACTTC; cdr3_aa: CASSTHRGEETQYF
v_call: TRBV27; j_call: TRBJ1-4; clone_size: few; d_call: .; cdr3_nt: TGTGCCAGCAGTTACGGGGGGGCTGGTAATGAAAAACTGTTTTTT; cdr3_aa: CASSYGGAGNEKLFF
v_call: TRBV27; j_call: TRBJ2-5; clone_size: once; d_call: .; cdr3_nt: TGTGCCAGCAGTCCCTGGGCGGGAAGAGAGACCCAGTACTTC; cdr3_aa: CASSPWAGRETQYF
v_call: TRBV4-1; j_call: TRBJ1-1; clone_size: .; d_call: .; cdr3_nt: TGCGCCAGCAGCCAAGATAGAGCCTTTGCCTGGGAAGCTTTCTTT; cdr3_aa: CASSQDRAFAWEAFF
v_call: TRBV5-1; j_call: TRBJ2-7; clone_size: .; d_call: TRBD1; cdr3_nt: TGCGCCAGCAGCCCCCGGGACAGGGGCTCCTACGAGCAGTACTTC; cdr3_aa: CASSPRDRGSYEQYF
v_call: TRBV9; j_call: TRBJ1-1; clone_size: .; d_call: TRBD1; cdr3_nt: TGTGCCAGCAGCGCGACAGGGAGAAACGCTGAAGCTTTCTTT; cdr3_aa: CASSATGRNAEAFF
v_call: TRBV6-1; j_call: TRBJ1-3; clone_size: .; d_call: .; cdr3_nt: TGTGCCAGCAGCGTAGACAGACTTGGAAACACCATATATTTT; cdr3_aa: CASSVDRLGNTIYF
v_call: TRBV7-8; j_call: TRBJ2-5; clone_size: .; d_call: TRBD2; cdr3_nt: TGTGCCAGCAGCCCAGGGACTAGCGGGAGAGAGACCCAGTACTTC; cdr3_aa: CASSPGTSGRETQYF
v_call: TRBV15; j_call: TRBJ2-3; clone_size: .; d_call: TRBD2; cdr3_nt: TGTGCCACCAGCACTATAGCGGGGGGAGGAGATACGCAGTATTTT; cdr3_aa: CATSTIAGGGDTQYF
v_call: TRBV7-6; j_call: TRBJ1-4; clone_size: few; d_call: .; cdr3_nt: TGTGCCAGCAGCTGGGGACTTGGGGAAAAACTGTTTTTT; cdr3_aa: CASSWGLGEKLFF
v_call: TRBV7-9; j_call: TRBJ2-5; clone_size: .; d_call: TRBD2; cdr3_nt: TGTGCCAGCAGCTTAAGCGGGAGTGTGGAGACCCAGTACTTC; cdr3_aa: CASSLSGSVETQYF
v_call: TRBV10-3; j_call: TRBJ2-7; clone_size: .; d_call: .; cdr3_nt: TGTGCCATCAACCCTACAGGGAAACCTAACGAGCAGTACTTC; cdr3_aa: CAINPTGKPNEQYF
v_call: TRBV7-9; j_call: TRBJ2-7; clone_size: .; d_call: .; cdr3_nt: TGTGCCAGCAGCTTGGGCTTCGACTACGAGCAGTACTTC; cdr3_aa: CASSLGFDYEQYF
v_call: TRBV28; j_call: TRBJ1-1; clone_size: few; d_call: .; cdr3_nt: TGTGCCAGCAGTGAATCGAGGTTCCAAGCTTTCTTT; cdr3_aa: CASSESRFQAFF
v_call: TRBV5-8; j_call: TRBJ1-3; clone_size: .; d_call: .; cdr3_nt: TGTGCCAGCAGCTTCCCGGGGATGACTGGAAACACCATATATTTT; cdr3_aa: CASSFPGMTGNTIYF
v_call: TRBV27; j_call: TRBJ2-1; clone_size: .; d_call: .; cdr3_nt: TGTGCCAGCAGTCCTCGCTCTTTCCGGGGGAATGAGCAGTTCTTC; cdr3_aa: CASSPRSFRGNEQFF
v_call: TRBV2; j_call: TRBJ2-5; clone_size: few; d_call: .; cdr3_nt: TGTGCCAGCAGCTACCAAGAGACCCAGTACTTC; cdr3_aa: CASSYQETQYF
v_call: TRBV28; j_call: TRBJ1-1; clone_size: .; d_call: .; cdr3_nt: TGTGCCAGCAGTTTCGGGAGACCCCGAGGGACTGAAGCTTTCTTT; cdr3_aa: CASSFGRPRGTEAFF
v_call: TRBV5-1; j_call: TRBJ2-7; clone_size: .; d_call: TRBD1; cdr3_nt: TGCGCCAGCAGCTTGCGTCCCGGCGGTGCGGCAGGGGGACGGTCCTACGAGCAGTACTTC; cdr3_aa: CASSLRPGGAAGGRSYEQYF
v_call: TRBV6-1; j_call: TRBJ2-7; clone_size: .; d_call: TRBD2; cdr3_nt: TGTGCCAGCAGTCCGGGACTAGCAGGCGAGCAGTACTTC; cdr3_aa: CASSPGLAGEQYF
v_call: TRBV5-5; j_call: TRBJ2-2; clone_size: .; d_call: .; cdr3_nt: TGTGCCAGCACCCTTGGCCAGCGAGGGGAGCTGTTTTTT; cdr3_aa: CASTLGQRGELFF
v_call: TRBV19; j_call: TRBJ2-1; clone_size: .; d_call: .; cdr3_nt: TGTGCCAGTAGTTTCTTACCCCTCCGGGTAGACAATGAGCAGTTCTTC; cdr3_aa: CASSFLPLRVDNEQFF
v_call: TRBV6-1; j_call: TRBJ2-5; clone_size: .; d_call: TRBD1; cdr3_nt: TGTGCCAGCAGTGAAAGAGACAGGGGAGAGACCCAGTACTTC; cdr3_aa: CASSERDRGETQYF